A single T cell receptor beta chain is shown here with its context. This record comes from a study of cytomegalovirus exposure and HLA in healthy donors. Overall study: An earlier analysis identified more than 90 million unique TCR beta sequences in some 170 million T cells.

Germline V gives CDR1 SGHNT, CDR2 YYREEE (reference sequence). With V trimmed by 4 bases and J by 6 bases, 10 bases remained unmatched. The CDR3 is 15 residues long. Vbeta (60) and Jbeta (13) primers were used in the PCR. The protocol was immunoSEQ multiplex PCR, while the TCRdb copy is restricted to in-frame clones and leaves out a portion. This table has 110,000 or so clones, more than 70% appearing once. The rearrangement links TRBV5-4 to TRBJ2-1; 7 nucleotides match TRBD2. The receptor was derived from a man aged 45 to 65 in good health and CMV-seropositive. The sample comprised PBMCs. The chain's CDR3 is CASSPASGGINEQFF. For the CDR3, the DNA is TGTGCCAGCAGCCCCGCTAGCGGAGGGATCAATGAGCAGTTCTTC.